The clone carrying this TCR beta chain showed up many times. Its matching antigen is unknown. This CDR3 is built from 13 residues. Germline V gene sequence: CDR1 SGHTA, CDR2 FQGNSA. Germline trimming cut 6 bases from V and 5 bases from J; bases unmatched to any gene: 5. These data are taken from a study of T cell repertoires in cytomegalovirus infection. Study-wide context: Public TCR beta signatures provided an indication of both CMV infection and a matching HLA type.

The study, taken as a whole, reports: The response measured ex vivo was dominated by TCR beta clonotypes (HLA-C-restricted and CMV-specific). There were carriers of CMV plus the relevant HLA, and cumulative public TCR beta family frequency identified them.

MiXCR was run by TCRdb on the reads, yielding one entry per CDR3 protein. The sample lists a few hundred thousand distinct CDR3 sequences; over 7.5% were seen once. V and J are TRBV7-2 and TRBJ2-3; TRBD2 agrees at 7 bases. The specimen was PBMCs. This TCR derives from a human donor in good health (CMV status not recorded). Some clones in this sample may be carry-over from other donors' samples. Written as DNA, the CDR3 is TGTGCCAGCAGATACCCTAGCGGAGATACGCAGTATTTT. It encodes CASRYPSGDTQYF. Supplemented by reference TRBV7-2 and TRBJ2-3, the full variable domain reads GAGVSQSPSNKVTEKGKDVELRCDPISGHTALYWYRQSLGQGLEFLIYFQGNSAPDKSGLPSDRFSAERTGGSVSTLTIQRTQQEDSAVYLCASRYPSGDTQYFGPGTRLTVL.